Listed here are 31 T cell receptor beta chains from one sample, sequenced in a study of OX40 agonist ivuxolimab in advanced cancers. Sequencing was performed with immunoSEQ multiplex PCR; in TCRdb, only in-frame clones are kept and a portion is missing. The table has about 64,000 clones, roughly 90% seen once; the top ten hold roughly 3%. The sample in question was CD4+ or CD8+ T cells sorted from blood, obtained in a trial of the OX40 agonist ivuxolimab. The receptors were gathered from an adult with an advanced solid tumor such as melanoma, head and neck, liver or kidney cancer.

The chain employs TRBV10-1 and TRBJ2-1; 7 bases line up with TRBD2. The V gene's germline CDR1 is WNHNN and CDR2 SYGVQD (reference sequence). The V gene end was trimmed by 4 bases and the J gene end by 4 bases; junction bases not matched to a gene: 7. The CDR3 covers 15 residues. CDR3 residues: CASSAFAGVYNEQFF. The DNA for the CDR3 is TGCGCCAGCAGTGCATTTGCGGGAGTGTACAATGAGCAGTTCTTC.

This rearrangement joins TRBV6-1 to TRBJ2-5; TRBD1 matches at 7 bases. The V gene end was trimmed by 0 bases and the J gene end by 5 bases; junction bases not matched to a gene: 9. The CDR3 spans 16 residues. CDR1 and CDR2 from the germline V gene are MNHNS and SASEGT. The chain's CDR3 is CASSEAPGGGRETQYF. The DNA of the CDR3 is TGTGCCAGCAGTGAAGCACCAGGGGGTGGACGGGAGACCCAGTACTTC.

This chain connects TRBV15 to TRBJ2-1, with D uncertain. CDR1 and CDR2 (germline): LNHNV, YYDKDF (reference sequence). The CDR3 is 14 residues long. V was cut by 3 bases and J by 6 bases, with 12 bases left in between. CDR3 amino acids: CATSRGPPVNEQFF. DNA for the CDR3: TGTGCCACCAGCAGGGGCCCGCCCGTCAATGAGCAGTTCTTC.

CDR3 sequence (DNA): TGTGCCAGCAGTCCCGGGACATTGGGCAATCAGCCCCAGCATTTT. Translated: CASSPGTLGNQPQHF. The chain joins TRBV27 to TRBJ1-5; possibly TRBD1 for D (6 bases). Germline assignment: CDR1 MNHEY and CDR2 SMNVEV (reference sequence). The V end was cut by 5 bases, the J end by 2 bases, with 13 bases between. The CDR3 is made up of 15 amino acids.

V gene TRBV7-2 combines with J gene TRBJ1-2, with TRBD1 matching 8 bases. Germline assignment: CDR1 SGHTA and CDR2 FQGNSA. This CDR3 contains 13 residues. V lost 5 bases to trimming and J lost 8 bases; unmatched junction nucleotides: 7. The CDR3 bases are TGTGCCAGCAGCCAACAGGGGGTGAGGGGCTACACCTTC. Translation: CASSQQGVRGYTF. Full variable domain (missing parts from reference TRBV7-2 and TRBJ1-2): GAGVSQSPSNKVTEKGKDVELRCDPISGHTALYWYRQSLGQGLEFLIYFQGNSAPDKSGLPSDRFSAERTGGSVSTLTIQRTQQEDSAVYLCASSQQGVRGYTFGSGTRLTVV.

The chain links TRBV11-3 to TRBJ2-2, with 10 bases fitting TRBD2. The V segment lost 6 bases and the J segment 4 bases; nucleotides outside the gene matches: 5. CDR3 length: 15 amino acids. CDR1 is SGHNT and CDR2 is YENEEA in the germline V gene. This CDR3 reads CASRRAGGATGELFF. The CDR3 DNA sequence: TGTGCCAGCAGGAGAGCGGGAGGGGCCACCGGGGAGCTGTTTTTT.

This chain's CDR3 is CASSPYYRRDGNQPQHF. The CDR3, as DNA: TGTGCCAGCAGTCCCTACTACAGGAGGGATGGCAATCAGCCCCAGCATTTT. V usage is TRBV28 and J usage is TRBJ1-5; tentative D call: TRBD1 (5 bases). The CDR3 runs to 17 residues. Germline CDR1 is MDHEN and CDR2 is SYDVKM. The V and J ends lost 5 bases and 2 bases respectively, with 19 bases between them. The full variable domain, completed using reference TRBV28 and TRBJ1-5, is DVKVTQSSRYLVKRTGEKVFLECVQDMDHENMFWYRQDPGLGLRLIYFSYDVKMKEKGDIPEGYSVSREKKERFSLILESASTNQTSMYLCASSPYYRRDGNQPQHFGDGTRLSIL.

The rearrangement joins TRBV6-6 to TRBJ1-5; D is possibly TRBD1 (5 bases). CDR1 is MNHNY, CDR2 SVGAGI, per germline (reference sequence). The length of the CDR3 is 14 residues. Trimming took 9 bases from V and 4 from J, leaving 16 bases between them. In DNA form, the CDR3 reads TGTGCCAGTGGGGAATTAGGGGAGAATCAGCCCCAGCATTTT. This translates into CASGELGENQPQHF.

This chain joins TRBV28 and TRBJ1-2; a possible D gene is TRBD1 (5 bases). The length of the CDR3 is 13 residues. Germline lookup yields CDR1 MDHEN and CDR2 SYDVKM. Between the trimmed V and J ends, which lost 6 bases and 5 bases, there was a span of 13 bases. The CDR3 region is CASSSAGEYGYTF. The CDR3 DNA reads TGTGCCAGCAGCTCGGCGGGGGAATATGGCTACACCTTC.

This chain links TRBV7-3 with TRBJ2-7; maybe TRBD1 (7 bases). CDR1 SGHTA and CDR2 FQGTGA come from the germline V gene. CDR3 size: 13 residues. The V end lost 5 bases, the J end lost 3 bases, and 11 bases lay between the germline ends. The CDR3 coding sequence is TGTGCCAGCAGCCGCGGGGACAGCTACGAGCAGTACTTC. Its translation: CASSRGDSYEQYF.

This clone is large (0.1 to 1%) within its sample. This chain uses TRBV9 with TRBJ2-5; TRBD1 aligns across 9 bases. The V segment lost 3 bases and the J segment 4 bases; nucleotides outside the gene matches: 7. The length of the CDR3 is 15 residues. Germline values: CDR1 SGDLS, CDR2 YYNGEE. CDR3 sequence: CASSAGDRDSETQYF. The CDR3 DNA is TGTGCCAGCAGCGCTGGGGACAGGGACTCAGAGACCCAGTACTTC.

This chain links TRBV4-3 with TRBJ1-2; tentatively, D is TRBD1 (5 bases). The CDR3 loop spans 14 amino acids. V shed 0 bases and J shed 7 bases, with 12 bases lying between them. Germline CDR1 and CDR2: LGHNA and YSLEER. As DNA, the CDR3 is TGCGCCAGCAGCCAAGACGGGACCGATGGTGGCTACACCTTC. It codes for CASSQDGTDGGYTF.

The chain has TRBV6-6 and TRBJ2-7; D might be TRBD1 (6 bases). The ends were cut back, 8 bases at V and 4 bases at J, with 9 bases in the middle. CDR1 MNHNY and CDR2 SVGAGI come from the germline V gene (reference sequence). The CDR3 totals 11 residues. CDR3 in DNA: TGTGCCAGCGCCACAGGGTACGAGCAGTACTTC. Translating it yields CASATGYEQYF.

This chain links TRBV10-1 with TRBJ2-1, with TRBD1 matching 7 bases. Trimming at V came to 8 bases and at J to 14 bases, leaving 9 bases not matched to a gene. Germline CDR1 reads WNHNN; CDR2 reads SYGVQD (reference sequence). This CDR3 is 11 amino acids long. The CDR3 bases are TGCGCCAGCGGACAAGGGGGCTTGAAGTTCTTC. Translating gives CASGQGGLKFF.

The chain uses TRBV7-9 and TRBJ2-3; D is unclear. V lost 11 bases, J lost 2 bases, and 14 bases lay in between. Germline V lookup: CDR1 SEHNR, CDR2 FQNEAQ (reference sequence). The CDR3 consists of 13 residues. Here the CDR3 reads CAGNLGSTDTQYF. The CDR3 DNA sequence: TGTGCCGGAAATTTGGGCTCCACAGATACGCAGTATTTT.

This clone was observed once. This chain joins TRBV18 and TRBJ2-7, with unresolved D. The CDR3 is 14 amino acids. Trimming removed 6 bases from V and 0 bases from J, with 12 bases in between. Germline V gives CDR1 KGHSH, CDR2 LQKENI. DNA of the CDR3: TGTGCCAGCTCTCCCCAACCTACCTCCTACGAGCAGTACTTC. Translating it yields CASSPQPTSYEQYF.

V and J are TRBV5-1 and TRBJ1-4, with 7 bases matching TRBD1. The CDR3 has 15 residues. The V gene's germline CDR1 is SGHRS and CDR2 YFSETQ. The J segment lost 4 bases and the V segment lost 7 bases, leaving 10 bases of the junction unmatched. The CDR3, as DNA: TGCGCCAGCGGACCCACAGGGGCGATTAATGAAAAACTGTTTTTT. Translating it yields CASGPTGAINEKLFF. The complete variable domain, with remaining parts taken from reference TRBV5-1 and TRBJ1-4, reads KAGVTQTPRYLIKTRGQQVTLSCSPISGHRSVSWYQQTPGQGLQFLFEYFSETQRNKGNFPGRFSGRQFSNSRSEMNVSTLELGDSALYLCASGPTGAINEKLFFGSGTQLSVL.

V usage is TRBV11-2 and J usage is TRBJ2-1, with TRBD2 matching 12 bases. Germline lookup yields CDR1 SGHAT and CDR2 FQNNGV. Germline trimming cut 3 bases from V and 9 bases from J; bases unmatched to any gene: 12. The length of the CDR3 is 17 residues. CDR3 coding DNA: TGTGCCAGCAGCTTGGGCCGACTAGCGGGAGATCCTTCTGAGCAGTTCTTC. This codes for CASSLGRLAGDPSEQFF. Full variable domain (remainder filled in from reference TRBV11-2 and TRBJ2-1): EAGVAQSPRYKIIEKRQSVAFWCNPISGHATLYWYQQILGQGPKLLIQFQNNGVVDDSQLPKDRFSAERLKGVDSTLKIQPAKLEDSAVYLCASSLGRLAGDPSEQFFGPGTRLTVL.

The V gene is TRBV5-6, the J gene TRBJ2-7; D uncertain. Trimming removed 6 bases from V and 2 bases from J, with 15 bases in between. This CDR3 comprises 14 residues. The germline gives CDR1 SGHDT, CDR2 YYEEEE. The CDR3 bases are TGTGCCAGCACCCCGACCAATTACCCCTACGAGCAGTACTTC. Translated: CASTPTNYPYEQYF.

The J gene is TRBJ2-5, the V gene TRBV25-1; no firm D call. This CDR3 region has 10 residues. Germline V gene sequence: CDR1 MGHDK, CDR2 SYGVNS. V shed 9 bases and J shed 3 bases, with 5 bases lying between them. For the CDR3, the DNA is TGTGCCAGTCGTAAAGAGACCCAGTACTTC. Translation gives CASRKETQYF.

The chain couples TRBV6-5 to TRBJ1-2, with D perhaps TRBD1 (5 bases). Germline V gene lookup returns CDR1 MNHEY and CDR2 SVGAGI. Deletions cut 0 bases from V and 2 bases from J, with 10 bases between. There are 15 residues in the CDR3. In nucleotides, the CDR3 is TGTGCCAGCAGTTACTCTCGGGACGGAAACTATGGCTACACCTTC. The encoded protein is CASSYSRDGNYGYTF.

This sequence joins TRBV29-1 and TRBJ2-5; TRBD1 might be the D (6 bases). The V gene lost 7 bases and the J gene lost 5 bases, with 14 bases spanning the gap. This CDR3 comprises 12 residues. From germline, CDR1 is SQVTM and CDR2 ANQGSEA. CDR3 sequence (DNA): TGCAGCGCCACAGGGTACGGGGAGACCCAGTACTTC. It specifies CSATGYGETQYF.

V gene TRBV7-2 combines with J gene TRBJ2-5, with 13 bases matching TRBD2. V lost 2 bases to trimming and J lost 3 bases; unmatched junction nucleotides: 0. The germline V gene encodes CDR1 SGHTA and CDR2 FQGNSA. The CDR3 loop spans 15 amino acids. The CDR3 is CASSLTSGREETQYF. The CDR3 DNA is TGTGCCAGCAGCTTAACTAGCGGGAGGGAAGAGACCCAGTACTTC.

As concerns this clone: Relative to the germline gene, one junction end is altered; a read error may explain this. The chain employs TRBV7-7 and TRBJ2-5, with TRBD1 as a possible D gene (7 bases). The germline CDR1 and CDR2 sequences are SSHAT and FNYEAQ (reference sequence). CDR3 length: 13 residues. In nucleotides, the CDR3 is TGTGCTAGCAGCGCAGGGGGGCAAGAGACCCAGTACTTC. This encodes CASSAGGQETQYF.

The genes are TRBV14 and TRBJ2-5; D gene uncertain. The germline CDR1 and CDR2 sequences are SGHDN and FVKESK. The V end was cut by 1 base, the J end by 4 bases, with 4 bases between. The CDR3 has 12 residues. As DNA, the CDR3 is TGTGCCAGCAGCCAAGTACCAGAGACCCAGTACTTC. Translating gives CASSQVPETQYF. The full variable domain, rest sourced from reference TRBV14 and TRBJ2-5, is EAGVTQFPSHSVIEKGQTVTLRCDPISGHDNLYWYRRVMGKEIKFLLHFVKESKQDESGMPNNRFLAERTGGTYSTLKVQPAELEDSGVYFCASSQVPETQYFGPGTRLLVL.

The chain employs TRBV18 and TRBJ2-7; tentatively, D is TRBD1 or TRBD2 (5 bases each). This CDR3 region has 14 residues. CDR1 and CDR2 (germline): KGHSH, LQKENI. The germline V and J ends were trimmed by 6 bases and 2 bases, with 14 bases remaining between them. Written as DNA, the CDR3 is TGTGCCAGCTCGAGCGAGGGGCAAACCTACGAGCAGTACTTC. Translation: CASSSEGQTYEQYF.

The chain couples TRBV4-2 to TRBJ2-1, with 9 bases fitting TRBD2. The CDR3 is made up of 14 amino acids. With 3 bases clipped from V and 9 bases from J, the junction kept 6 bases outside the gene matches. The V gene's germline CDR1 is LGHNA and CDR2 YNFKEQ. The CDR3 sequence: CASSHFSGRGEQFF. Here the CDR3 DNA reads TGTGCCAGCAGCCATTTTAGCGGGAGAGGTGAGCAGTTCTTC.

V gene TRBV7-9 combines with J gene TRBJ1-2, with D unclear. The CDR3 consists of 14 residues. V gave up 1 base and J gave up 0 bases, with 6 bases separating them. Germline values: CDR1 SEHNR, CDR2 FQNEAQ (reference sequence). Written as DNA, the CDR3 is TGTGCCAGCAGCTTAGATTGGCCTAACTATGGCTACACCTTC. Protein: CASSLDWPNYGYTF.

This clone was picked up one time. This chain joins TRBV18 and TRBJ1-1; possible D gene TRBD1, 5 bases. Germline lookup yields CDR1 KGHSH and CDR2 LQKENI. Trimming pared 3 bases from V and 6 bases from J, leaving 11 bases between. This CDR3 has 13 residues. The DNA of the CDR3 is TGTGCCAGCTCACCTCAGGGTAGGGCTGAAGCTTTCTTT. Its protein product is CASSPQGRAEAFF.

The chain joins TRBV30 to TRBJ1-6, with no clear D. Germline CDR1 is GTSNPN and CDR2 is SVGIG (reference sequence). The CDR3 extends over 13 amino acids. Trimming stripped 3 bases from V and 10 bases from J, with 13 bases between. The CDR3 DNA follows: TGTGCCTGGAGATTGAACCCCGGGTCACCCCTCCACTTT. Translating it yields CAWRLNPGSPLHF. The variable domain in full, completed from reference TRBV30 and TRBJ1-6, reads SQTIHQWPATLVQPVGSPLSLECTVEGTSNPNLYWYRQAAGRGLQLLFYSVGIGQISSEVPQNLSASRPQDRQFILSSKKLLLSDSGFYLCAWRLNPGSPLHFGNGTRLTVT.

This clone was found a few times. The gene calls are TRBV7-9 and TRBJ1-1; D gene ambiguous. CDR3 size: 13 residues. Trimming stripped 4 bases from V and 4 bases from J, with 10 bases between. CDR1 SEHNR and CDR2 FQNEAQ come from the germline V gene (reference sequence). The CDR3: CASSSSVGTEAFF. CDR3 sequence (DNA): TGTGCCAGCAGCTCTAGCGTGGGCACTGAAGCTTTCTTT.